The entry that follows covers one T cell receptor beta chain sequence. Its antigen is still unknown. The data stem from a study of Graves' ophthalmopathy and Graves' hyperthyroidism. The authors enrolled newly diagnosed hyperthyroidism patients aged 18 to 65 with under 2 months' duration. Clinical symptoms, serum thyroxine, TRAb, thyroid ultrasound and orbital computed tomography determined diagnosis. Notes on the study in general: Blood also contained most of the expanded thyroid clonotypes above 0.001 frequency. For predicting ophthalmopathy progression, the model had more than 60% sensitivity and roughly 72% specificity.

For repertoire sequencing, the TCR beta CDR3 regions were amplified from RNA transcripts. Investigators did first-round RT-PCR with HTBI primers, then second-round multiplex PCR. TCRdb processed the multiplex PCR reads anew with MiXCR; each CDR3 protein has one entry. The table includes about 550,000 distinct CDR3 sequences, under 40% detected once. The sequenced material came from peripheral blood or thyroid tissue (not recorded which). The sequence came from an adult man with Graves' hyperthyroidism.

CDR3 coding DNA: TGCAGTGCTCCCTCCGGGACAGAGGAAGAAAAACTGTTTTTT. This codes for CSAPSGTEEEKLFF. The chain carries TRBV20-1 and TRBJ1-4, with 7 bases that match TRBD1. The V and J ends lost 5 bases and 8 bases, in that order; junction bases with no gene match: 11. Germline V CDR1 and CDR2: DFQATT, SNEGSKA (reference sequence). This CDR3 spans 14 amino acids.